Listed below are T cell receptor beta chains from one sample, sequenced in a study of T cell responses to AZD1222 COVID-19 vaccine. The table came from immunoSEQ multiplex PCR; TCRdb's copy has only in-frame clones and leaves some out. The sample records more than 85,000 clones, approximately 88% being singletons. This specimen was peripheral blood, taken 28 days after the second AZD1222 dose. The source of these receptors is an adult who received the AZD1222 COVID-19 vaccine. Both conserved end residues are trimmed from each CDR3.

12 | TRBJ1-2 | TRBV14 | ASSQARQGEGYT
9 | TRBJ2-3 | TRBV29-1 | SVGPSDTQY
12 | TRBJ1-1 | TRBV11-3 | ASSDDRPNTEAF
14 | TRBJ2-7 | TRBV19 | ASSTGLAGLTYEQY
14 | TRBJ2-7 | TRBV30 | AWTPGTSGVSYEQY
14 | TRBJ2-7 | TRBV4-1 | ASSPRTGGRSYEQY
15 | TRBJ2-5 | TRBV28 | ASSPWTGQRDQETQY
12 | TRBJ2-3 | TRBV6-5 | ASRRAGSTDTQY
14 | TRBJ1-2 | TRBV27 | ASSGEGQTWPNGYT
15 | TRBJ2-2 | TRBV7-8 | ASSLGFGGRLTGELF
11 | TRBJ2-5 | TRBV4-1 | ASSQDLRETQY
15 | TRBJ1-1 | TRBV7-7 | ASSTGDSFPMNTEAF
12 | TRBJ1-2 | TRBV5-1 | ASSVGQGAVGYT
10 | TRBJ2-1 | TRBV12-3/TRBV12-4 | ASSLRRKAKF
12 | TRBJ1-5 | TRBV18 | ASSPSRENQPQH
11 | TRBJ2-5 | TRBV7-6 | ASSLGIGETQY
13 | TRBJ1-2 | TRBV18 | ASSTQTGGDYGYT
12 | TRBJ1-5 | TRBV5-8 | ASSPLGANQPQH
14 | TRBJ1-5 | TRBV6-1 | ASSDLGTGVGQPQH
16 | TRBJ2-1 | TRBV19 | ASSRSSGRGGGYNEQF
13 | TRBJ2-7 | TRBV28 | ASSLETGYSYEQY
12 | TRBJ2-7 | TRBV5-4 | ASSLGPLVGEQY
14 | TRBJ2-7 | TRBV5-5 | ASSSSGTGGRYEQY
13 | TRBJ2-7 | TRBV18 | ASSTLAGETYEQY
13 | TRBJ2-7 | TRBV5-1 | ASSSQGQGPYEQY
10 | TRBJ1-5 | TRBV24-1 | ATSDPDQPQH
13 | TRBJ2-5 | TRBV5-5 | ASSPGTSGGETQY
16 | TRBJ1-5 | TRBV5-6 | ASSSLFAGGRENQPQH
11 | TRBJ2-1 | TRBV9 | ASTGTDSNEQF
13 | TRBJ1-1 | TRBV24-1 | ATSAGQTMNTEAF
13 | TRBJ1-5 | TRBV27 | ASSPGTAINQPQH
12 | TRBJ1-1 | TRBV28 | ASSSSGENTEAF
12 | TRBJ1-2 | TRBV3-1/TRBV3-2 | ASSLGTANYGYT
12 | TRBJ1-2 | TRBV5-6 | ASSLNSAPYGYT
14 | TRBJ2-1 | TRBV5-1 | ASSFPLAGEYNEQF
11 | TRBJ2-1 | TRBV5-1 | ASSLAGVNEQF
13 | TRBJ1-4 | TRBV5-6 | ASSLEGPTNEKLF
9 | TRBJ2-3 | TRBV27 | ASSLRDTQY
15 | TRBJ2-2 | TRBV9 | ASSVARHNANTGELF
10 | TRBJ2-1 | TRBV3-1/TRBV3-2 | ASSQAPNEQF
11 | TRBJ1-2 | TRBV18 | ASSRQVTYGYT